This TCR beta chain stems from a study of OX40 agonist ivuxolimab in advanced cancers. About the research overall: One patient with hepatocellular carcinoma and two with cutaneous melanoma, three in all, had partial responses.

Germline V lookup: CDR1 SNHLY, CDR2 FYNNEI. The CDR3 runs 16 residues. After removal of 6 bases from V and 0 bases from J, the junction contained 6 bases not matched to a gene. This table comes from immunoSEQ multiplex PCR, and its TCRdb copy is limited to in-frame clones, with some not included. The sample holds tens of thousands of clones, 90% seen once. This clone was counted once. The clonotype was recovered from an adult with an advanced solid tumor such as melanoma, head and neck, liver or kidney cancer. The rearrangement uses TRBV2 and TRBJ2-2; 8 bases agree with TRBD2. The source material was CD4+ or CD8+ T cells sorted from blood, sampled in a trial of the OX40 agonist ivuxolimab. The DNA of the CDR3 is TGTGCCAGCAGAGACCTAGCGGGTACGAACACCGGGGAGCTGTTTTTT. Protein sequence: CASRDLAGTNTGELFF. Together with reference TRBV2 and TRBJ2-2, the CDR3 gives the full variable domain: EPEVTQTPSHQVTQMGQEVILRCVPISNHLYFYWYRQILGQKVEFLVSFYNNEISEKSEIFDDQFSVERPDGSNFTLKIRSTKLEDSAMYFCASRDLAGTNTGELFFGEGSRLTVL.